These 18 T cell receptor beta chains were all obtained from the same sample, sequenced in a study of CD8 T cells in Susac syndrome. It was with random hexamers that roughly 0.5 to 1 ug RNA was reverse transcribed. TCRdb called the immunoSEQ multiplex PCR reads again in MiXCR, with one record for every CDR3 protein. The profile shows some 300,000 distinct CDR3 sequences, approximately 85% of them singletons. The sequenced sample consisted of CD8+ T cells from PBMCs. These TCRs come from a human donor with multiple sclerosis.

This rearrangement joins TRBV7-9 to TRBJ1-2; weak D call: TRBD1 (6 bases). The V end was cut by 5 bases, the J end by 8 bases, with 18 bases between. CDR3 length: 14 amino acids. Germline values: CDR1 SEHNR, CDR2 FQNEAQ (reference sequence). For the CDR3, the DNA is TGTGCCAGCAGCCGGCTGGTCGGGGGCGAGGGCTACACCTTC. Its protein product is CASSRLVGGEGYTF.

V is TRBV19 and J is TRBJ2-1; D is possibly TRBD1 or TRBD2 (6 bases each). V was clipped by 1 base and J by 4 bases, with 11 bases between them. The CDR3 extends over 15 amino acids. CDR1 LNHDA and CDR2 SQIVND come from the germline V gene (reference sequence). Here the CDR3 DNA reads TGTGCCAGTAGTATAGCAGGGGCGGGGTACAATGAGCAGTTCTTC. Translating it yields CASSIAGAGYNEQFF. The full variable domain, with the rest looked up from reference TRBV19 and TRBJ2-1, is DGGITQSPKYLFRKEGQNVTLSCEQNLNHDAMYWYRQDPGQGLRLIYYSQIVNDFQKGDIAEGYSVSREKKESFPLTVTSAQKNPTAFYLCASSIAGAGYNEQFFGPGTRLTVL.

V is TRBV6-4 and J is TRBJ2-3, with D possibly TRBD2 on 6 matching bases. This CDR3 has 16 amino acids. The V end was cut by 0 bases, the J end by 3 bases, with 13 bases between. Germline V gene data show CDR1 as MRHNA and CDR2 as SNTAGT. The CDR3 is CASSDSGGKKTDTQYF. The CDR3 DNA sequence: TGTGCCAGCAGTGACTCGGGCGGGAAAAAAACAGATACGCAGTATTTT.

The J gene is TRBJ2-5, the V gene TRBV7-9; 9 bases fit TRBD2. The trim removed 2 bases at V and 4 bases at J, leaving 2 bases unmatched. The CDR3 spans 14 residues. Germline V lookup: CDR1 SEHNR, CDR2 FQNEAQ (reference sequence). Written as DNA, the CDR3 is TGTGCCAGCAGCTTATTACTAGCGGGAGAGACCCAGTACTTC. Amino acids: CASSLLLAGETQYF.

This chain links TRBV5-4 with TRBJ1-2, with TRBD1 matching 8 bases. The CDR3 sequence is 13 residues long. The germline gives CDR1 SGHNT, CDR2 YYREEE (reference sequence). Trimming at V came to 5 bases and at J to 5 bases, leaving 5 bases not matched to a gene. CDR3 region: CASSSDRGYGYTF. The CDR3 coding sequence is TGTGCCAGCAGTTCCGACAGGGGTTATGGCTACACCTTC.

The genes are TRBV28 and TRBJ2-7; D not resolved. Trimming removed 2 bases from V and 5 bases from J, with 10 bases in between. Germline CDR1 is MDHEN and CDR2 is SYDVKM. The CDR3 spans 13 residues. The CDR3 DNA reads TGTGCCAGCAGTTTAGTTGTTAGCCACGAGCAGTACTTC. Translating it yields CASSLVVSHEQYF.

This chain uses TRBV7-9 with TRBJ2-1, with 8 nucleotides matching TRBD2. J gave up 9 bases and V 10 bases, and 14 bases lay outside the gene matches. The germline V gene has CDR1 SEHNR and CDR2 FQNEAQ (reference sequence). The CDR3 has 14 residues. CDR3 loop: CATTPSAGVGEQFF. The CDR3 DNA sequence: TGTGCCACCACCCCCTCAGCGGGAGTCGGTGAGCAGTTCTTC.

In the case of this clonotype: One junction end disagrees with the germline gene, perhaps due to a read error. The V gene is TRBV27, the J gene TRBJ2-2; weak D call: TRBD2 (7 bases). CDR1 MNHEY and CDR2 SMNVEV come from the germline V gene (reference sequence). The CDR3 runs to 15 residues. The CDR3 loop is CASSYGGWDTEELFF. CDR3 nucleotides: TGTGCCAGCAGTTACGGGGGGTGGGACACCGAGGAGCTGTTTTTT.

This chain connects TRBV30 to TRBJ1-3, with D unclear. Germline V CDR1 and CDR2: GTSNPN, SVGIG (reference sequence). This CDR3 spans 15 amino acids. V was clipped by 8 bases and J by 0 bases, with 17 bases between them. The CDR3 loop is CAGLEDGNSGNTIYF. The CDR3, as DNA: TGTGCCGGCCTAGAAGACGGAAACTCTGGAAACACCATATATTTT.

Details on this clonotype: Mismatch with germline at one junction end may stem from a read error. J is TRBJ2-2 and V is TRBV12-3 or TRBV12-4; perhaps TRBD2 as D (5 bases). The CDR3 covers 12 residues. The CDR3 sequence is CASSLGAGKLFF. The CDR3 bases are TGTGCCAGCAGTTTAGGGGCCGGGAAGCTGTTTTTT.

The chain joins TRBV30 to TRBJ2-7; D remains ambiguous. This CDR3 region has 12 residues. Trimming took off 3 bases at V and 5 bases at J, with 11 bases between the two ends. Germline V gives CDR1 GTSNPN, CDR2 SVGIG (reference sequence). In DNA, the CDR3 is TGTGCCTGGAGCCTCAACCGGGACGAGCAGTACTTC. Translated, it gives CAWSLNRDEQYF.

This chain uses TRBV12-3 or TRBV12-4 with TRBJ2-7; D might be TRBD2 (5 bases). CDR3 length equals 15 residues. V shed 4 bases and J shed 2 bases, with 15 bases lying between them. The DNA of the CDR3 is TGTGCCAGCAGTTCCCAGCGGCAAGGCGCCTACGAGCAGTACTTC. Its protein product is CASSSQRQGAYEQYF.

V is TRBV4-1 and J is TRBJ2-3, with D possibly being TRBD1 or TRBD2 (6 bases each). The V gene's germline CDR1 is MGHRA and CDR2 YSYEKL. Trimming took 1 base from V and 6 from J, leaving 8 bases between them. CDR3 length: 13 amino acids. The chain's CDR3 is CASSQGRGDTQYF. CDR3 bases: TGCGCCAGCAGCCAAGGGAGGGGGGATACGCAGTATTTT.

The chain joins TRBV20-1 to TRBJ2-1, with D perhaps given as TRBD1 or TRBD2 (6 bases each). V was shortened by 0 bases and J by 3 bases, with 15 bases between the two germline ends. The length of the CDR3 is 16 residues. The germline gives CDR1 DFQATT, CDR2 SNEGSKA (reference sequence). The CDR3 loop is CSARDQGLASYNEQFF. CDR3 nucleotides: TGCAGTGCTAGAGATCAGGGGCTAGCGAGCTACAATGAGCAGTTCTTC.

The chain employs TRBV6-6 and TRBJ1-4; 12 bases are shared with TRBD1. V was pared by 2 bases and J by 3 bases, with 1 base of the junction left unmatched. The germline V gene has CDR1 MNHNY and CDR2 SVGAGI (reference sequence). This CDR3 is 16 amino acids long. The CDR3 here is CASSYGTGGPNEKLFF. In DNA, the CDR3 is TGTGCCAGCAGTTACGGGACAGGGGGCCCTAATGAAAAACTGTTTTTT.

This chain connects TRBV19 to TRBJ2-2; a possible D gene is TRBD1 (5 bases). The V end was cut by 3 bases, the J end by 5 bases, with 13 bases between. The germline V gene has CDR1 LNHDA and CDR2 SQIVND (reference sequence). This CDR3 spans 15 amino acids. The CDR3 region is CASSIGRELTGELFF. The CDR3 nucleotides are TGTGCCAGTAGTATTGGCAGGGAACTAACCGGGGAGCTGTTTTTT.

In its sample, this clonotype was seen a few times. This rearrangement joins TRBV6-2 or TRBV6-3 to TRBJ2-7, with D possibly being TRBD1 (5 bases). The CDR3 totals 13 residues. Germline CDR1 reads MNHEY; CDR2 reads SVGEGT. Trimming took 6 bases from V and 3 from J, leaving 12 bases between them. The CDR3 sequence: CASSVQGNYEQYF. CDR3 sequence (DNA): TGTGCCAGCAGCGTGCAGGGCAACTACGAGCAGTACTTC.

The chain is built from TRBV27 and TRBJ2-7; D perhaps matches TRBD2 (5 bases). V dropped 0 bases and J dropped 3 bases, with 9 bases sitting between them. The germline V gene encodes CDR1 MNHEY and CDR2 SMNVEV (reference sequence). This CDR3 is 14 amino acids long. The CDR3 coding sequence is TGTGCCAGCAGTTTATCGGAGGTTAACTACGAGCAGTACTTC. The encoded protein is CASSLSEVNYEQYF.